This entry features one T cell receptor beta chain sequence. The data belong to a study of blood T cell repertoires in COVID-19. This table comes from immunoSEQ multiplex PCR, and its TCRdb copy is limited to in-frame clones, with some not included. The sample consists of fewer than 350,000 clones, roughly 85% of them appearing once. This sequence was found in a woman aged 50 to 60 who had recovered from COVID-19. Specimen: PBMCs or T cells enriched from blood (not recorded which).

The CDR3 sequence: CASRPGQGTYEQYF. CDR3 in DNA: TGTGCCAGTAGGCCGGGACAGGGGACCTACGAGCAGTACTTC. V is TRBV19 and J is TRBJ2-7; 10 nucleotides match TRBD1. Germline trimming cut 6 bases from V and 2 bases from J; bases unmatched to any gene: 4. This CDR3 comprises 14 residues. The germline gives CDR1 LNHDA, CDR2 SQIVND (reference sequence).